This TCR beta chain was documented in a study of blood T cells in healthy people across ages. The CDR3 has 15 amino acids. Trimming removed 6 bases from V and 5 bases from J; junction bases left unmatched: 13. Germline V lookup: CDR1 SQVTM, CDR2 ANQGSEA. Primed by a sample-barcoded 5' primer and a J-beta primer mix, a second PCR proceeded for about 6 to 12 cycles. MiXCR, run by TCRdb on the 5' RACE reads, gives a single entry per CDR3 protein. The table lists about 640,000 distinct CDR3 sequences, roughly 58% of them singletons. This clonotype has a count of ten or more. The sample comprised blood. The TCR originated in a man aged 60 to 69 in good health. The chain uses TRBV29-1 and TRBJ2-5, with TRBD2 matching 9 bases. Written as DNA, the CDR3 is TGCAGCGTCGCCCCCAGAGCGGGGGGCGAGGAGACCCAGTACTTC. This codes for CSVAPRAGGEETQYF.